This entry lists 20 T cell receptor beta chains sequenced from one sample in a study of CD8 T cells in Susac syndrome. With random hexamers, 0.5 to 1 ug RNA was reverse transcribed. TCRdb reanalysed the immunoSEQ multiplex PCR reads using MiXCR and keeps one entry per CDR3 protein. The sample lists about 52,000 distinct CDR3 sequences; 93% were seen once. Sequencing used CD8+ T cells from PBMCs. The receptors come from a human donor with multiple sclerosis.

The CDR3, as DNA: TGTGCCAGCAGCACAGGTTTTAATTCACCCCTCCACTTT. Its protein is CASSTGFNSPLHF. The J gene is TRBJ1-6, the V gene TRBV7-3; possibly TRBD1 for D (5 bases). The V and J ends lost 5 bases and 6 bases respectively, with 8 bases between them. Germline V gene lookup returns CDR1 SGHTA and CDR2 FQGTGA. The CDR3 has 13 residues.

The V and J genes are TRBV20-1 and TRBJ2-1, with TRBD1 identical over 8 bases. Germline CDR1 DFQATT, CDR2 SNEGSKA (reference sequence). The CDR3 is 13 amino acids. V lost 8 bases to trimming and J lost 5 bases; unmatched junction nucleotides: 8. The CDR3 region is CSSKQGEHNEQFF. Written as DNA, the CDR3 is TGCAGTTCTAAACAGGGGGAACACAATGAGCAGTTCTTC.

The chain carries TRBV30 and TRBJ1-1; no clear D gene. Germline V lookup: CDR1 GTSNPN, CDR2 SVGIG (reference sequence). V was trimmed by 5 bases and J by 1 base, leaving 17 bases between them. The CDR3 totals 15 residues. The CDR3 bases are TGTGCCTGGGCCCCCTCGGGAGGCTGGAACACTGAAGCTTTCTTT. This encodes CAWAPSGGWNTEAFF.

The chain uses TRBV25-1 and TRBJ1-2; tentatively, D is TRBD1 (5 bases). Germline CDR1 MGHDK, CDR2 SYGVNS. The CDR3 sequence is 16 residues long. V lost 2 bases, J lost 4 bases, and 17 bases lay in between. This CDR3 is CASSEEAKGASYGYTF. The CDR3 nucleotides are TGTGCCAGCAGTGAAGAGGCAAAAGGGGCTAGCTATGGCTACACCTTC.

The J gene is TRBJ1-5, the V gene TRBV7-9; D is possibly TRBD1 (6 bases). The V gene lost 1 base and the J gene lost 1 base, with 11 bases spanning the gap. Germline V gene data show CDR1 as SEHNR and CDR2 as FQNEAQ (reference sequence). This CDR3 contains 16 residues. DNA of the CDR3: TGTGCCAGCAGCTTAGGGGGTGGACAGAGCAATCAGCCCCAGCATTTT. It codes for CASSLGGGQSNQPQHF.

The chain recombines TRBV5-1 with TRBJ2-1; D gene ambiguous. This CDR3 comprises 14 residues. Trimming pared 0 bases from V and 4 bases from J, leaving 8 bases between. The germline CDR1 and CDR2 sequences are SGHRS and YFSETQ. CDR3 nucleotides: TGCGCCAGCAGCTTGGAGGGCCCTTACAATGAGCAGTTCTTC. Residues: CASSLEGPYNEQFF.

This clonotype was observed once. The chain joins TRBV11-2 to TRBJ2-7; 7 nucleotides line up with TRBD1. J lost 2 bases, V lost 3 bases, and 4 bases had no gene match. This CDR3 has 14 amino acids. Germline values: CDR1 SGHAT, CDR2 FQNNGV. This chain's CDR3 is CASSFDRVPYEQYF. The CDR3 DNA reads TGTGCCAGCAGCTTCGACAGGGTACCCTACGAGCAGTACTTC.

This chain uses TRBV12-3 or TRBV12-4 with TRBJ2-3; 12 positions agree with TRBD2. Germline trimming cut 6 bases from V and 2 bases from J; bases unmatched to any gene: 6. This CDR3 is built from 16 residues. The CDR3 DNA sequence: TGTGCCAGCAGGGTGACTAGCGGGGGATTCACAGATACGCAGTATTTT. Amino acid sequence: CASRVTSGGFTDTQYF.

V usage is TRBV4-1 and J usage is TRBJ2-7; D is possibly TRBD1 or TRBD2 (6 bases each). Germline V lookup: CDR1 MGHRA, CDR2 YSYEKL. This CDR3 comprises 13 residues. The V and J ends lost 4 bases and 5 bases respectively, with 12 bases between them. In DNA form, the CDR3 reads TGCGCCAGCAGCCTCATAGGGGGGAACGAGCAGTACTTC. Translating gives CASSLIGGNEQYF.

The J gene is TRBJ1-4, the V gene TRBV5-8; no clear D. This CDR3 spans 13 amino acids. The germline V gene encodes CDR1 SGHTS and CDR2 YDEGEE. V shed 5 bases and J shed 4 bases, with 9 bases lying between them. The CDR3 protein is CASSSGINEKLFF. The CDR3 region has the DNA TGTGCCAGCAGTTCCGGGATTAATGAAAAACTGTTTTTT.

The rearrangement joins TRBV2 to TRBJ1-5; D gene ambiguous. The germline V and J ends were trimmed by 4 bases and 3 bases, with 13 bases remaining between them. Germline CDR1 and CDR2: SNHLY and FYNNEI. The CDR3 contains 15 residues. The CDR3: CASSAKERVNQPQHF. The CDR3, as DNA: TGTGCCAGCAGTGCGAAGGAACGGGTCAATCAGCCCCAGCATTTT.

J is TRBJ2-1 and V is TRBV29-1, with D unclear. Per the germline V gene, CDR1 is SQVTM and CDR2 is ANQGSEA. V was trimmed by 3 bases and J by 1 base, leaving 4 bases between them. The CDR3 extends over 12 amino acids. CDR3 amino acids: CSVEHSYNEQFF. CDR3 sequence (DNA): TGCAGCGTTGAGCATTCCTACAATGAGCAGTTCTTC.

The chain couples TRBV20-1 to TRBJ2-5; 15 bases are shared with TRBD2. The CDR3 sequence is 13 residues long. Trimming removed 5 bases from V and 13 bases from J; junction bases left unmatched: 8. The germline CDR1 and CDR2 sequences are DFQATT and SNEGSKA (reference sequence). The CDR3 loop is CSASGLAGGLPYF. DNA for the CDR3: TGCAGTGCTTCCGGACTAGCGGGGGGGCTTCCGTACTTC.

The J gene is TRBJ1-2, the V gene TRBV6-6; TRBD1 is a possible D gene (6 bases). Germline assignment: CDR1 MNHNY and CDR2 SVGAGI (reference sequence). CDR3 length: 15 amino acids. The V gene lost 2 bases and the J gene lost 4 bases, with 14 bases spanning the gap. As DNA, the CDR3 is TGTGCCAGCAGTTACGTAACTCAGGGGTCCTATGGCTACACCTTC. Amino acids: CASSYVTQGSYGYTF.

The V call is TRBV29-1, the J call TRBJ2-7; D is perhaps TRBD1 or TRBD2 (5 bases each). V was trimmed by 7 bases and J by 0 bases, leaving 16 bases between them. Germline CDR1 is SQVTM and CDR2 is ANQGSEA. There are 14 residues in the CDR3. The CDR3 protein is CSGLGDASSYEQYF. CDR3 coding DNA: TGCAGCGGCCTAGGGGACGCCTCCTCCTACGAGCAGTACTTC.

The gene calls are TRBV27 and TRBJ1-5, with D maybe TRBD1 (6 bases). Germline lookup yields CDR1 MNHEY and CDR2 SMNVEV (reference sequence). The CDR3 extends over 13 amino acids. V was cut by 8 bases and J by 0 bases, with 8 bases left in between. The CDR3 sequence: CASGQLSNQPQHF. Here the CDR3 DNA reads TGTGCCAGCGGACAGCTTAGCAATCAGCCCCAGCATTTT.

The chain's CDR3 is CASSLGTIKYGYTF. The CDR3 nucleotides read TGTGCCAGTAGTCTGGGGACGATCAAGTATGGCTACACCTTC. The V call is TRBV19, the J call TRBJ1-2, with D perhaps matching TRBD1 (5 bases). Between the trimmed V and J ends, which lost 5 bases and 5 bases, there was a span of 15 bases. Germline V gene sequence: CDR1 LNHDA, CDR2 SQIVND (reference sequence). The CDR3 runs 14 residues.

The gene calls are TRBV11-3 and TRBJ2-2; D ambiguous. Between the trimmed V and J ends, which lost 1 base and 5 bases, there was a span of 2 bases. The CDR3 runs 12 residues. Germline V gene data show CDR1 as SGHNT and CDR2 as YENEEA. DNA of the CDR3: TGTGCCAGCAGCTTAGTTACCGGGGAGCTGTTTTTT. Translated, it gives CASSLVTGELFF.

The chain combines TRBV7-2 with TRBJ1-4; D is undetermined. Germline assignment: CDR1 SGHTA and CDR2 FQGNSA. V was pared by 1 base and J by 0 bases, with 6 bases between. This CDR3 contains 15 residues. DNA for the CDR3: TGTGCCAGCAGCTTAGGGGCAGCAACTAATGAAAAACTGTTTTTT. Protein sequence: CASSLGAATNEKLFF. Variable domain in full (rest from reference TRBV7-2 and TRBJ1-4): GAGVSQSPSNKVTEKGKDVELRCDPISGHTALYWYRQSLGQGLEFLIYFQGNSAPDKSGLPSDRFSAERTGGSVSTLTIQRTQQEDSAVYLCASSLGAATNEKLFFGSGTQLSVL.

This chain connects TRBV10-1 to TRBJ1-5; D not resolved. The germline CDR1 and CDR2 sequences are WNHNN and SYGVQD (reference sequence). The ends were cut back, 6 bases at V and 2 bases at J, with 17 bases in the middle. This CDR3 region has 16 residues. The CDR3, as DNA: TGCGCCAGCAGCGGAGTGCCTGGGGTTGGCAATCAGCCCCAGCATTTT. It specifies CASSGVPGVGNQPQHF.